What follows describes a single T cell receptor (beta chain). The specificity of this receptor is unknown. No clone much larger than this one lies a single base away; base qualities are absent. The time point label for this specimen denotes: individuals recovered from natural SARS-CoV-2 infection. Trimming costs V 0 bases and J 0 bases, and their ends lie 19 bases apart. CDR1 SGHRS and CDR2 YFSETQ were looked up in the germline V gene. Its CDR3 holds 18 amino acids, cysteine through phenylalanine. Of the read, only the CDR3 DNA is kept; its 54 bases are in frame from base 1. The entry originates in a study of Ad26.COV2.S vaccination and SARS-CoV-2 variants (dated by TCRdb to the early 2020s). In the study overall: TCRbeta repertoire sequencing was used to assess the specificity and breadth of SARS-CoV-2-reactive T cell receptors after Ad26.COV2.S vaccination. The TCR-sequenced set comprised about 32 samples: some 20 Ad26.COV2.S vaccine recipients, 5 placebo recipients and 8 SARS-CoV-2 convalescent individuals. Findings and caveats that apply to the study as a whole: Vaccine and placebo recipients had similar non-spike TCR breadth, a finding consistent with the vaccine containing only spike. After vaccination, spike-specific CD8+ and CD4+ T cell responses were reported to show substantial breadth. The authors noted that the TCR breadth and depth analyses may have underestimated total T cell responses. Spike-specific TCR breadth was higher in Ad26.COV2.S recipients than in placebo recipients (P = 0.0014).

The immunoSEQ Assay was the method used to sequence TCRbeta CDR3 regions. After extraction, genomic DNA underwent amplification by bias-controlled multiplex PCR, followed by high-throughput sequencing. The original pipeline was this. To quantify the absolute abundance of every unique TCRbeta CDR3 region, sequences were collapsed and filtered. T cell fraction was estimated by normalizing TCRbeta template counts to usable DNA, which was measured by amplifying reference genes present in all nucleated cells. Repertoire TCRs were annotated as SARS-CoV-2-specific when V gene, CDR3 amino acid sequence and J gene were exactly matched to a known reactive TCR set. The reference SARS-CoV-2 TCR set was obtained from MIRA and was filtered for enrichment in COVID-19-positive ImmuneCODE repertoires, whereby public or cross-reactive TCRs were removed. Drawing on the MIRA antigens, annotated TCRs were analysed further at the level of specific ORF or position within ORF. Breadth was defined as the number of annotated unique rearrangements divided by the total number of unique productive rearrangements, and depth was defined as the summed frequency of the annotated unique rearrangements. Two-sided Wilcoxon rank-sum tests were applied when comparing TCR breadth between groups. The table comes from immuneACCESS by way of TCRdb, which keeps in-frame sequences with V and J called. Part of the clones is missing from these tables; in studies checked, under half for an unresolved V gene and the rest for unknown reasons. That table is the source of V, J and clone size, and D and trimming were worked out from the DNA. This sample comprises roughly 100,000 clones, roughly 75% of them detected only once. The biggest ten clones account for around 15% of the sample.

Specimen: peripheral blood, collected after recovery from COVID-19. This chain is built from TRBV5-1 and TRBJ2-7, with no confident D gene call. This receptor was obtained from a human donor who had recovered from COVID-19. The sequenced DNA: TGCGCCAGCAGCTTGGACAGCCCGACTCCTTTAAGCTCCTACGAGCAGTACTTC. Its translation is CASSLDSPTPLSSYEQYF.